This T cell receptor beta chain was sequenced for a study of blood T cells in healthy people across ages. General study results and limits: More naive CD4+ cells and higher diversity marked long-lived donors relative to aged donors. A strong correlation was found between TCR beta diversity and the percentage of naive T cells.

A second PCR of roughly 7 to 11 cycles used a sample-barcoded 5' primer and a J-beta primer mix. A template-switch adaptor that had 12 random nucleotides put a tag on each cDNA molecule. TCRdb reanalysed the 5' RACE reads using MiXCR and keeps one entry per CDR3 protein. The sample lists hundreds of thousands of distinct CDR3 sequences, roughly half occurring once. Individuals who donated were healthy Caucasians from Russia aged about 6 to 90. As to this clonotype: The antigen is undetermined. A junction boundary mismatches the germline segment, possibly from a read error.

Sample: blood. This clonotype was sampled from a woman over 75 in good health.

In nucleotides, the CDR3 is TGTGCCGGCAGCCAAGATCGAGAGGGGGTGGGAGCAGATACGCAGTATTTT. Its translation: CAGSQDREGVGADTQYF. The chain couples TRBV3-1 to TRBJ2-3, with D maybe TRBD1 (6 bases). In germline, CDR1 is LGHDT, CDR2 YNNKEL (reference sequence). This CDR3 spans 17 amino acids.